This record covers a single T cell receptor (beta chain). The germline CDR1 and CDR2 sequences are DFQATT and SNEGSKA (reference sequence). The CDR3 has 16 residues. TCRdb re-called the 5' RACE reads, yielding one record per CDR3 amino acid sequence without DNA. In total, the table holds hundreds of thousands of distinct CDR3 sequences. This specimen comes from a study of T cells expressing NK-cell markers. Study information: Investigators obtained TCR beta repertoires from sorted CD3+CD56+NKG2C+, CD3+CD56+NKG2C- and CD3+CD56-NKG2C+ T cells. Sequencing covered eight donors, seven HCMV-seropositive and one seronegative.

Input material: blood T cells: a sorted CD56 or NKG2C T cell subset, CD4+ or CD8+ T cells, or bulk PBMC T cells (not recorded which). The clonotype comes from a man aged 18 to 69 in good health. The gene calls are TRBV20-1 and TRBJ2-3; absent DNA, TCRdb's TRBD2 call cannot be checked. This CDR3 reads CSARDLGSGIKDTQYF.